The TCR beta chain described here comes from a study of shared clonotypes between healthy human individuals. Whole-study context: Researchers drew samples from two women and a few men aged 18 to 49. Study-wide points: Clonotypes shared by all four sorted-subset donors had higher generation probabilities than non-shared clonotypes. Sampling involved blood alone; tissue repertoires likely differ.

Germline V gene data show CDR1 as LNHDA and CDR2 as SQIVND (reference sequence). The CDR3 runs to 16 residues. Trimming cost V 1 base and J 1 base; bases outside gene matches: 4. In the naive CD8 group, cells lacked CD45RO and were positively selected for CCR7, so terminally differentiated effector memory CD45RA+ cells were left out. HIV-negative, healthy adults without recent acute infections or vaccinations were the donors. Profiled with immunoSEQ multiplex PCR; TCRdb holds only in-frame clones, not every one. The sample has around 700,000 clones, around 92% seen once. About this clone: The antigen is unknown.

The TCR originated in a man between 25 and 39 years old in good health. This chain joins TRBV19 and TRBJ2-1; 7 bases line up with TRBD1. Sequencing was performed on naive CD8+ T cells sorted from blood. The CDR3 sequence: CASSIATGSSYNEQFF. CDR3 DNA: TGTGCCAGTAGTATAGCGACAGGGTCTTCCTACAATGAGCAGTTCTTC.